This T cell receptor beta chain comes out of a study of blood T cells in healthy people across ages. Study results and caveats: Age brought a roughly linear fall in TCR beta diversity measured per million T cells. The donors' CMV status was not determined, possibly confounding changes in expanded clonotypes.

With a J-beta primer mix and a sample-barcoded 5' primer, a second PCR ran about 6 to 11 cycles. Via MiXCR, TCRdb re-called the 5' RACE reads, giving one row per CDR3 protein. The sample comprises around 1,500,000 distinct CDR3 sequences, roughly 45% of which are singletons, and under 8% rests with the top ten. The CDR3 extends over 14 amino acids. V lost 4 bases and J lost 4, with 17 bases in between. The germline V gene encodes CDR1 SQVTM and CDR2 ANQGSEA. Worth noting for this clonotype: Antigen: not known.

Sequencing input: blood. The chain is built from TRBV29-1 and TRBJ2-7; D is possibly TRBD2 (6 bases). The sequence came from a woman aged 18-29 years in good health. The DNA of the CDR3 is TGCAGCGTTGTTGTCCGGGACTCAGATTACGAGCAGTACTTC. Amino acids: CSVVVRDSDYEQYF.